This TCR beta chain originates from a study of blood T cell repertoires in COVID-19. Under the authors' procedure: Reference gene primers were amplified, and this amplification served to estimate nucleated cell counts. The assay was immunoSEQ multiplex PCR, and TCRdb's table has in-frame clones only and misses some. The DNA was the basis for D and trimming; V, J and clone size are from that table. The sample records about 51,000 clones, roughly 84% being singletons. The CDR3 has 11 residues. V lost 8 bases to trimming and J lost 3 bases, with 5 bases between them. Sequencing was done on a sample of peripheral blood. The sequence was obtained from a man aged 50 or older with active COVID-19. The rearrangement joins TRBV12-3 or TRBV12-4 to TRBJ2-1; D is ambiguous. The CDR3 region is CASSVYNEQFF. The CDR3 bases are TGTGCCAGCTCCGTCTACAATGAGCAGTTCTTC.